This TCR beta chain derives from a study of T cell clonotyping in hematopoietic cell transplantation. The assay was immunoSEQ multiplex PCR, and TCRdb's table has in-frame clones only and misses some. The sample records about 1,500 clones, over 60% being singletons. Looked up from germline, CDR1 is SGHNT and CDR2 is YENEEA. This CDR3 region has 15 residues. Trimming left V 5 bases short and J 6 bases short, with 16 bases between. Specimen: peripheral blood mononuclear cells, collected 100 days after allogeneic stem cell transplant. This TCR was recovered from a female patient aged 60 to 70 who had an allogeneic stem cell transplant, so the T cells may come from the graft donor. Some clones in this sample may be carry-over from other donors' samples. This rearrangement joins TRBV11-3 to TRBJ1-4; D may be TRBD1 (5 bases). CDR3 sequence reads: CASSPGLFNDEKLFF. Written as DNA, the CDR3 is TGTGCCAGCAGCCCGGGGCTATTTAATGATGAAAAACTGTTTTTT.